These 24 T cell receptor beta chains were sequenced from one sample in a study of blood T cell repertoires in COVID-19. The repertoire was sequenced with immunoSEQ multiplex PCR; TCRdb's copy has only in-frame clones and lacks some. The repertoire holds around 200,000 clones, with 85% to 90% as singletons. The specimen was peripheral blood. These receptors were collected from an elderly man with acute or convalescent COVID-19.

This clone was counted once. The chain links TRBV11-3 to TRBJ2-1; 9 bases agree with TRBD1. With V trimmed by 8 bases and J by 7 bases, 6 bases remained unmatched. The CDR3 totals 13 residues. CDR1 and CDR2 (germline): SGHNT, YENEEA. The CDR3: CASVRTGDNEQFF. DNA for the CDR3: TGTGCCAGCGTCCGGACAGGGGATAATGAGCAGTTCTTC.

This chain joins TRBV4-1 and TRBJ2-7; 8 bases line up with TRBD2. Germline trimming cut 1 base from V and 6 bases from J; bases unmatched to any gene: 14. This CDR3 region has 17 residues. Germline V lookup: CDR1 MGHRA, CDR2 YSYEKL. The CDR3 loop reads CASSQGHDSGKGGEQYF. CDR3 in DNA: TGCGCCAGCAGCCAAGGTCACGATAGCGGGAAGGGGGGCGAGCAGTACTTC.

The chain couples TRBV7-8 to TRBJ2-1; 12 bases line up with TRBD2. The CDR3 contains 16 residues. V lost 5 bases and J lost 6; bases outside the gene matches: 8. From germline, CDR1 is SGHVS and CDR2 FQNEAQ. The DNA of the CDR3 is TGTGCCAGCAGCGTGACTAGCGGGAGTGGGCGCAATGAGCAGTTCTTC. Its translation is CASSVTSGSGRNEQFF.

This clone was seen once. The J gene is TRBJ2-3, the V gene TRBV7-9; no clear D. Looked up from germline, CDR1 is SEHNR and CDR2 is FQNEAQ (reference sequence). The CDR3 is 11 residues long. The germline V and J ends were trimmed by 3 bases and 6 bases, with 4 bases remaining between them. The CDR3 region has the DNA TGTGCCAGCAGCTTTTCGGATACGCAGTATTTT. It specifies CASSFSDTQYF.

This CDR3 is CASSLVTDYTEAFF. The DNA for the CDR3 is TGTGCCAGCAGCTTGGTGACAGACTACACTGAAGCTTTCTTT. The V gene is TRBV5-4, the J gene TRBJ1-1, with D possibly TRBD1 on 5 matching bases. The CDR3 is 14 residues long. Deletions cut 0 bases from V and 3 bases from J, with 9 bases between. Per germline, CDR1 SGHNT and CDR2 YYREEE (reference sequence).

The gene calls are TRBV28 and TRBJ1-1; D is possibly TRBD1 (5 bases). The CDR3 extends over 14 amino acids. V lost 5 bases to trimming and J lost 5 bases, with 15 bases between them. Looked up from germline, CDR1 is MDHEN and CDR2 is SYDVKM. This chain's CDR3 is CASSRDRRITEAFF. In DNA form, the CDR3 reads TGTGCCAGCAGTCGAGACAGAAGGATTACTGAAGCTTTCTTT.

The chain employs TRBV19 and TRBJ2-1, with 8 bases fitting TRBD2. Germline V gene data show CDR1 as LNHDA and CDR2 as SQIVND (reference sequence). The length of the CDR3 is 15 residues. J was trimmed by 8 bases and V by 3 bases; bases with no gene match: 9. The CDR3 is CASSIGASGLYEQFF. The CDR3 DNA reads TGTGCCAGTAGTATCGGGGCTAGCGGGTTATATGAGCAGTTCTTC. The whole variable domain, remainder taken from reference TRBV19 and TRBJ2-1, is DGGITQSPKYLFRKEGQNVTLSCEQNLNHDAMYWYRQDPGQGLRLIYYSQIVNDFQKGDIAEGYSVSREKKESFPLTVTSAQKNPTAFYLCASSIGASGLYEQFFGPGTRLTVL.

The chain links TRBV19 to TRBJ1-2; the D gene is possibly TRBD1 (6 bases). Germline-derived CDR1 and CDR2 are LNHDA and SQIVND (reference sequence). This CDR3 has 12 amino acids. The ends were cut back, 6 bases at V and 4 bases at J, with 9 bases in the middle. CDR3 bases: TGTGCCAGTAGGGACAGACCCTATGGCTACACCTTC. Protein: CASRDRPYGYTF.

This chain uses TRBV9 with TRBJ2-3; D perhaps matches TRBD2 (5 bases). There are 17 residues in the CDR3. V lost 0 bases and J lost 5, with 19 bases in between. Per the germline V gene, CDR1 is SGDLS and CDR2 is YYNGEE. This CDR3 reads CASSVDGEPGLGDTQYF. The CDR3 coding sequence is TGTGCCAGCAGCGTAGATGGGGAGCCAGGTCTAGGAGATACGCAGTATTTT.

The chain has TRBV23-1 and TRBJ2-2, with D perhaps matching TRBD1 (5 bases). TRBV23-1 is designated an ORF whose function remains uncertain. The V and J ends lost 8 bases and 0 bases respectively, with 7 bases between them. The CDR3 runs to 13 residues. CDR3 residues: CASQQANTGELFF. CDR3 bases: TGCGCCAGCCAACAGGCGAACACCGGGGAGCTGTTTTTT.

This clone appeared a few times. This chain uses TRBV7-3 with TRBJ2-2; D not certain. Per germline, CDR1 SGHTA and CDR2 FQGTGA. CDR3 length: 13 amino acids. Deletions cut 8 bases from V and 6 bases from J, with 13 bases between. CDR3 sequence reads: CASGTNRAGELFF. The DNA of the CDR3 is TGTGCCAGCGGAACTAACCGGGCCGGGGAGCTGTTTTTT.

This clone was seen a few times. The rearrangement uses TRBV4-3 and TRBJ1-2; TRBD1 aligns across 7 bases. The CDR3 has 15 residues. Trimming at V came to 0 bases and at J to 5 bases, leaving 6 bases not matched to a gene. The germline CDR1 and CDR2 sequences are LGHNA and YSLEER. The CDR3 spells CASSQEPGGSYGYTF. In DNA, the CDR3 is TGCGCCAGCAGCCAAGAACCAGGGGGTTCTTATGGCTACACCTTC.

This clone was detected only a few times. The rearrangement links TRBV30 to TRBJ2-1, with TRBD2 matching 10 bases. Trimming at V came to 0 bases and at J to 6 bases, leaving 5 bases not matched to a gene. Germline assignment: CDR1 GTSNPN and CDR2 SVGIG (reference sequence). The CDR3 is 15 amino acids. This CDR3 reads CAWSVGSSGGNEQFF. The CDR3 bases are TGTGCCTGGAGTGTAGGTTCTAGCGGGGGCAATGAGCAGTTCTTC.

V usage is TRBV6-2 or TRBV6-3 and J usage is TRBJ2-2; 12 nucleotides agree with TRBD2. CDR1 and CDR2 (germline): MNHEY, SVGEGT. CDR3 length: 16 residues. The ends lost 4 bases at V and 1 base at J; junction bases unmatched: 1. CDR3 nucleotides: TGTGCCAGCAGTTGGGGACTAGCGGGGAACACCGGGGAGCTGTTTTTT. It translates to CASSWGLAGNTGELFF.

The CDR3 sequence is CSASEPGRSYEQYF. Here the CDR3 DNA reads TGCAGTGCTAGTGAACCAGGGCGATCCTACGAGCAGTACTTC. The rearrangement joins TRBV20-1 to TRBJ2-7, with D possibly being TRBD1 (5 bases). V lost 3 bases and J 1 base, leaving 13 bases between the germline ends. The germline V gene encodes CDR1 DFQATT and CDR2 SNEGSKA (reference sequence). The length of the CDR3 is 14 residues.

CDR3 protein: CASSDSGNQPQHF. CDR3 nucleotides: TGTGCCAGCAGTGACAGCGGCAATCAGCCCCAGCATTTT. The V gene is TRBV6-1, the J gene TRBJ1-5, with no clear D. The ends were cut back, 3 bases at V and 2 bases at J, with 5 bases in the middle. The CDR3 covers 13 residues. In germline, CDR1 is MNHNS, CDR2 SASEGT.

This clone is a singleton in its sample. This chain connects TRBV20-1 to TRBJ1-6; 7 bases line up with TRBD1. This CDR3 comprises 16 residues. Looked up from germline, CDR1 is DFQATT and CDR2 is SNEGSKA (reference sequence). J lost 2 bases, V lost 3 bases, and 7 bases had no gene match. This CDR3 reads CSASYPGTAYNSPLHF. The CDR3 coding sequence is TGCAGTGCTAGTTATCCCGGGACAGCCTATAATTCACCCCTCCACTTT.

J is TRBJ1-3 and V is TRBV9; 8 positions agree with TRBD1. After removal of 4 bases from V and 4 bases from J, the junction contained 7 bases not matched to a gene. CDR1 is SGDLS and CDR2 is YYNGEE in the germline V gene. The CDR3 extends over 15 amino acids. In DNA form, the CDR3 reads TGTGCCAGCAGCCCTCGGACAGGGCCAGGAAACACCATATATTTT. This sequence encodes CASSPRTGPGNTIYF. The whole variable domain, filled in from reference TRBV9 and TRBJ1-3, reads DSGVTQTPKHLITATGQRVTLRCSPRSGDLSVYWYQQSLDQGLQFLIQYYNGEERAKGNILERFSAQQFPDLHSELNLSSLELGDSALYFCASSPRTGPGNTIYFGEGSWLTVV.

The V and J genes are TRBV12-5 and TRBJ2-1, with D unclear. This CDR3 has 11 residues. From germline, CDR1 is LGHNT and CDR2 FRNRAP. V lost 0 bases and J 12 bases, leaving 6 bases between the germline ends. The CDR3 sequence is CASGLVQRQFF. Written as DNA, the CDR3 is TGTGCTAGTGGTTTGGTACAAAGGCAGTTCTTC.

The rearrangement uses TRBV7-2 and TRBJ2-3; D uncertain. Trimming removed 3 bases at V and 6 bases at J, with 13 bases between. Germline loops: CDR1 SGHTA, CDR2 FQGNSA. This CDR3 comprises 14 residues. The CDR3 sequence is CASSLPERLDTQYF. In nucleotides, the CDR3 is TGTGCCAGCAGCTTGCCCGAGAGGTTGGATACGCAGTATTTT.

This chain connects TRBV28 to TRBJ1-2; D perhaps matches TRBD1 (6 bases). The CDR3 consists of 15 residues. CDR1 MDHEN and CDR2 SYDVKM come from the germline V gene. V lost 2 bases and J lost 4, with 14 bases in between. The CDR3 sequence is CASSLVQGTSYGYTF. The CDR3, as DNA: TGTGCCAGCAGTTTAGTCCAGGGGACGTCCTATGGCTACACCTTC.

V and J are TRBV2 and TRBJ2-3; the D gene is possibly TRBD1 (6 bases). Germline V gene data show CDR1 as SNHLY and CDR2 as FYNNEI. The CDR3 consists of 15 residues. Trimming took off 3 bases at V and 10 bases at J, with 20 bases between the two ends. The CDR3 protein is CASSEDRLPSEAQYF. The CDR3, as DNA: TGTGCCAGCAGTGAGGACAGACTCCCTAGTGAAGCGCAGTATTTT. The full variable domain, rest sourced from reference TRBV2 and TRBJ2-3, is EPEVTQTPSHQVTQMGQEVILRCVPISNHLYFYWYRQILGQKVEFLVSFYNNEISEKSEIFDDQFSVERPDGSNFTLKIRSTKLEDSAMYFCASSEDRLPSEAQYFGPGTRLTVL.

This clone showed up just once. The chain combines TRBV25-1 with TRBJ2-7; D unclear. Germline V gives CDR1 MGHDK, CDR2 SYGVNS. V was pared by 4 bases and J by 3 bases, with 4 bases between. The CDR3 is 11 residues long. The CDR3: CASSGHYEQYF. DNA for the CDR3: TGTGCCAGCAGTGGACACTACGAGCAGTACTTC.

The V gene is TRBV2, the J gene TRBJ2-2; weak D call: TRBD1 (5 bases). Germline loops: CDR1 SNHLY, CDR2 FYNNEI. V shed 4 bases and J shed 1 base, with 7 bases lying between them. The CDR3 extends over 14 amino acids. DNA for the CDR3: TGTGCCAGCAGTGGAGGACAGAACACCGGGGAGCTGTTTTTT. It yields the protein CASSGGQNTGELFF.